This TCR beta chain was sequenced for a study of breast tumors, draining lymph nodes, adjacent tissues. Breast cancer patients provided tissue from their axillary draining lymph nodes. The CDR3 runs to 14 residues. V gave up 3 bases and J gave up 7 bases; unmatched junction bases: 7. Germline-derived CDR1 and CDR2 are MNHEY and SMNVEV (reference sequence). General study points: Tumor TCR diversity was below lymph nodes but above nontumor tissue. Most tumor T cells seemingly derive from lymph node, then expand in tumor. Luminal-like breast cancer showed significantly greater tumor-nontumor repertoire similarity than basal-like breast cancer did. The lymph node origin of tumor T cells was framed as consistent with a hypothesis, not demonstrated.

This clonotype was seen ten or more times. The antigen remains unidentified. TCRdb fed the multiplex PCR reads into MiXCR, producing one record per CDR3 protein. The sample contains hundreds of thousands of distinct CDR3 sequences, approximately 29% of which appear only once. J is TRBJ2-7 and V is TRBV27, with TRBD2 matching over 9 bases. Material for sequencing was axillary lymph node tissue. The sequence derives from a female donor with breast cancer. Some clones in this sample may be carry-over from other donors' samples. The CDR3 DNA follows: TGTGCCAGCAGTTTCGCGGGAGGGCCGGTTGAGCAGTACTTC. It is translated as CASSFAGGPVEQYF.